A single sample gave rise to the 18 T cell receptor beta chains below, sequenced in a study of STAT5B mutations in CD4+ large granular lymphocyte leukemia. Profiling relied on immunoSEQ multiplex PCR, and the TCRdb table lists in-frame clones only, not all of them. This sample carries 20,000 to 25,000 clones, about 80% of them seen once, and the ten largest clones take 8.5% to 10%. The sequencing input was CD4+ T cells from blood buffy coats. The receptors were gathered from a human donor in good health.

The chain uses TRBV4-3 and TRBJ1-2; 7 positions agree with TRBD1. The length of the CDR3 is 13 residues. With 3 bases clipped from V and 8 bases from J, the junction kept 6 bases outside the gene matches. Looked up from germline, CDR1 is LGHNA and CDR2 is YSLEER. CDR3 sequence (DNA): TGCGCCAGCAGCCAGTACAGGGGAGAAGGCTACACCTTC. It specifies CASSQYRGEGYTF.

This clone was seen only once. The chain employs TRBV4-1 and TRBJ1-3; 7 positions agree with TRBD1. Germline CDR1 is MGHRA and CDR2 is YSYEKL. The CDR3 runs to 19 residues. V shed 1 base and J 0 bases; nucleotides not matched to a gene: 12. The chain's CDR3 is CASSQVALKTGSSGNTIYF. CDR3 sequence (DNA): TGCGCCAGCAGCCAAGTAGCGCTGAAGACAGGGAGCTCTGGAAACACCATATATTTT.

This chain connects TRBV4-2 to TRBJ2-2, with D perhaps TRBD1 or TRBD2 (5 bases each). Germline V gives CDR1 LGHNA, CDR2 YNFKEQ. This CDR3 region has 14 residues. Trimming stripped 7 bases from V and 1 base from J, with 10 bases between. This chain's CDR3 is CASKGSLNTGELFF. In DNA form, the CDR3 reads TGTGCCAGCAAGGGGAGCTTGAACACCGGGGAGCTGTTTTTT.

The chain is built from TRBV28 and TRBJ2-7; 7 bases match TRBD1. V trimming: 6 bases; J trimming: 2 bases; junction bases outside the gene matches: 7. Per germline, CDR1 MDHEN and CDR2 SYDVKM. This CDR3 is built from 14 residues. CDR3 bases: TGTGCCAGCAGACCGACAGGGCACCCCTACGAGCAGTACTTC. Protein: CASRPTGHPYEQYF.

The gene calls are TRBV5-5 and TRBJ1-1, with a possible D match to TRBD1 (5 bases). Germline CDR1 and CDR2: SGHKS and YYEKEE (reference sequence). The CDR3 consists of 15 residues. V was shortened by 6 bases and J by 1 base, with 16 bases between the two germline ends. Written as DNA, the CDR3 is TGTGCCAGCACCCAGGTGGGGGTCCCGAACACTGAAGCTTTCTTT. The encoded protein is CASTQVGVPNTEAFF.

This sequence joins TRBV7-2 and TRBJ2-7; D is unclear. This CDR3 spans 14 amino acids. Germline V lookup: CDR1 SGHTA, CDR2 FQGNSA. Trimming pared 5 bases from V and 6 bases from J, leaving 17 bases between. The chain's CDR3 is CASSRTPNNLEQYV. The CDR3 DNA follows: TGTGCCAGCAGCCGCACCCCTAATAACCTCGAGCAGTACGTC.

V is TRBV20-1 and J is TRBJ2-4; D remains ambiguous. Trimming cost V 6 bases and J 5 bases, with 8 bases left between them. CDR1 and CDR2 (germline): DFQATT, SNEGSKA (reference sequence). CDR3 length: 11 residues. The CDR3 DNA reads as TGCAGTGCAACGTGGGAAAACATTCAGTACTTC. This codes for CSATWENIQYF.

This sequence joins TRBV19 and TRBJ2-2; D remains ambiguous. V was trimmed by 6 bases and J by 1 base, leaving 3 bases between them. Germline CDR1 and CDR2: LNHDA and SQIVND (reference sequence). The CDR3 contains 12 residues. This CDR3 is CASRENTGELFF. The DNA for the CDR3 is TGTGCCAGTAGGGAGAACACCGGGGAGCTGTTTTTT.

This chain connects TRBV7-3 to TRBJ1-1; tentatively, D is TRBD1 (5 bases). Germline CDR1 is SGHTA and CDR2 is FQGTGA. This CDR3 is 15 amino acids long. Trimming left V 8 bases short and J 1 base short, with 17 bases between. The CDR3 nucleotides read TGTGCCAGCTTTCGGGACGACACCGCGAACACTGAAGCTTTCTTT. It codes for CASFRDDTANTEAFF.

The chain recombines TRBV5-8 with TRBJ2-3, with unresolved D. Germline CDR1 reads SGHTS; CDR2 reads YDEGEE. Trimming shortened V by 0 bases and J by 2 bases, and 4 bases separated the two germline ends. The CDR3 is 13 amino acids. In DNA, the CDR3 is TGTGCCAGCAGCTTGGCATCCACAGATACGCAGTATTTT. It specifies CASSLASTDTQYF.

The J gene is TRBJ2-2, the V gene TRBV27, with a tentative D call TRBD2 (6 bases). Trimming stripped 8 bases from V and 3 bases from J, with 13 bases between. The germline V gene has CDR1 MNHEY and CDR2 SMNVEV (reference sequence). CDR3 length equals 14 residues. The CDR3, as DNA: TGTGCCAGCCAGCCCGGGAGCTACACCGGGGAGCTGTTTTTT. This translates into CASQPGSYTGELFF.

The chain carries TRBV27 and TRBJ2-3, with 9 bases aligning to TRBD1. CDR1 is MNHEY, CDR2 SMNVEV, per germline (reference sequence). CDR3 length equals 16 residues. Trimming cost V 2 bases and J 4 bases; bases outside gene matches: 7. CDR3 sequence: CASSLRDRVPPDTQYF. In nucleotides, the CDR3 is TGTGCCAGCAGTTTACGGGACAGGGTTCCGCCAGATACGCAGTATTTT.

The genes are TRBV7-9 and TRBJ2-3; D may be TRBD1 or TRBD2 (6 bases each). Germline CDR1 reads SEHNR; CDR2 reads FQNEAQ (reference sequence). The length of the CDR3 is 19 residues. The germline V and J ends were trimmed by 5 bases and 0 bases, with 24 bases remaining between them. The CDR3 spells CASSTGASAIFSSTDTQYF. CDR3 coding DNA: TGTGCCAGCAGCACGGGGGCTAGCGCGATCTTCAGTAGCACAGATACGCAGTATTTT.

This chain links TRBV6-5 with TRBJ1-2, with D possibly being TRBD1 (5 bases). Per germline, CDR1 MNHEY and CDR2 SVGAGI. Trimming pared 8 bases from V and 0 bases from J, leaving 10 bases between. The CDR3 totals 13 residues. The CDR3 loop is CASLDIANYGYTF. The CDR3 DNA reads TGTGCCAGCCTGGACATTGCTAACTATGGCTACACCTTC.

V usage is TRBV11-3 and J usage is TRBJ2-3, with TRBD2 as a possible D gene (6 bases). In germline, CDR1 is SGHNT, CDR2 YENEEA. The CDR3 loop spans 12 amino acids. The V gene lost 6 bases and the J gene lost 4 bases, with 8 bases spanning the gap. The chain's CDR3 is CASRGEADTQYF. The CDR3, as DNA: TGTGCCAGCAGAGGGGAGGCAGATACGCAGTATTTT.

The CDR3 bases are TGTGCCAGCAGTTTCCCCGACAGGAGCACAGATACGCAGTATTTT. Its protein is CASSFPDRSTDTQYF. This chain joins TRBV28 and TRBJ2-3, with D tentatively TRBD1 (6 bases). CDR1 and CDR2 (germline): MDHEN, SYDVKM. Deletions cut 3 bases from V and 0 bases from J, with 10 bases between. There are 15 residues in the CDR3.

The chain has TRBV7-2 and TRBJ2-2, with 7 bases that match TRBD1. CDR3 length equals 18 residues. The V gene's germline CDR1 is SGHTA and CDR2 FQGNSA. V gave up 2 bases and J gave up 2 bases; unmatched junction bases: 11. The CDR3 sequence is CASSLWGVGQVNTGELFF. In DNA form, the CDR3 reads TGTGCCAGCAGCTTATGGGGAGTCGGACAGGTTAACACCGGGGAGCTGTTTTTT.

The V gene is TRBV7-6, the J gene TRBJ2-7; a weak D match, TRBD2 (5 bases). V dropped 5 bases and J dropped 2 bases, with 10 bases sitting between them. CDR1 is SGHVS, CDR2 FNYEAQ, per germline. CDR3 length: 13 residues. Written as DNA, the CDR3 is TGTGCCAGCAGCCCCCCGGGGACCTACGAGCAGTACTTC. Translation: CASSPPGTYEQYF.